This T cell receptor beta chain was documented in a study of OX40 agonist ivuxolimab in advanced cancers. Overall study findings and caveats: The mean number of expanded clones was higher in CD8+ T cells than in CD4+. Expansion of clones was among the lowest in partial responders at 0.1-3.0 mg/kg.

With regard to this clone: Its antigen remains unidentified.

TCRdb's table, derived via immunoSEQ multiplex PCR, lists solely in-frame clones and lacks some. The sample lists about 8,000 clones, nearly 90% occurring once. Patients were excluded for autoimmune disease history or systemic immunosuppression. Trimming cost V 3 bases and J 7 bases; bases outside gene matches: 6. There are 13 residues in the CDR3. The germline V gene encodes CDR1 SGHRS and CDR2 YFSETQ. The material was CD4+ or CD8+ T cells sorted from blood, obtained in a trial of the OX40 agonist ivuxolimab. The V call is TRBV5-1, the J call TRBJ1-2; 7 nucleotides line up with TRBD1. This TCR was recovered from an adult with an advanced solid tumor such as melanoma, head and neck, liver or kidney cancer. The CDR3 sequence is CASSSDRFSGYTF. The CDR3 region has the DNA TGCGCCAGCAGCTCGGACAGGTTCTCTGGCTACACCTTC.